The 7 T cell receptor beta chains below were found in one sample sequenced in a study of T cell responses to AZD1222 COVID-19 vaccine. TCRdb's copy holds only in-frame clones and misses some; the assay was immunoSEQ multiplex PCR. This table holds about 110,000 clones, roughly 90% found once. The sequenced sample was peripheral blood, obtained on day 0 of AZD1222 vaccination. These receptors came from an adult in good health.

This clone occurred once. The chain joins TRBV18 to TRBJ1-5, with 7 bases matching TRBD1. This CDR3 is built from 17 residues. V shed 3 bases and J 0 bases; nucleotides not matched to a gene: 8. In germline, CDR1 is KGHSH, CDR2 LQKENI. CDR3 nucleotide sequence: TGTGCCAGCTCACCGTCGTCCGGGACAGCTAGCAATCAGCCCCAGCATTTT. Translating gives CASSPSSGTASNQPQHF.

The chain has TRBV23-1 and TRBJ1-3; D is ambiguous. TRBV23-1 is known as an ORF, though its function is uncertain. The CDR3 loop spans 16 amino acids. Between the trimmed V and J ends, which lost 0 bases and 2 bases, there was a span of 11 bases. The CDR3 coding sequence is TGCGCCAGCAGTCAATCGCCGGCCCAGGCTGGAAACACCATATATTTT. Its translation is CASSQSPAQAGNTIYF.

The chain uses TRBV5-4 and TRBJ2-3, with D perhaps TRBD1 or TRBD2 (6 bases each). Per germline, CDR1 SGHNT and CDR2 YYREEE (reference sequence). The CDR3 covers 18 residues. V was clipped by 4 bases and J by 4 bases, with 25 bases between them. CDR3 coding DNA: TGTGCCAGCAGCCGATCTGGCCGGGGGCGGGGCGGCCCAGATACGCAGTATTTT. It translates to CASSRSGRGRGGPDTQYF.

The V gene is TRBV7-8, the J gene TRBJ2-3; D is unclear. The germline gives CDR1 SGHVS, CDR2 FQNEAQ. The CDR3 loop spans 15 amino acids. V dropped 2 bases and J dropped 5 bases, with 14 bases sitting between them. The chain's CDR3 is CASSLIRRSGDTQYF. CDR3 coding DNA: TGTGCCAGCAGCTTAATTCGGCGCTCCGGAGATACGCAGTATTTT.

The V and J genes are TRBV5-4 and TRBJ1-3, with D perhaps TRBD1 (5 bases). The germline V gene has CDR1 SGHNT and CDR2 YYREEE (reference sequence). V was cut by 4 bases and J by 4 bases, with 12 bases left in between. This CDR3 comprises 14 residues. The CDR3 here is CASSAAGRGNTIYF. The CDR3 nucleotides are TGTGCCAGCAGCGCCGCAGGGCGCGGAAACACCATATATTTT.

The chain employs TRBV11-3 and TRBJ2-7, with D possibly matching TRBD2 (6 bases). Trimming shortened V by 3 bases and J by 0 bases, and 12 bases separated the two germline ends. This CDR3 has 15 amino acids. In germline, CDR1 is SGHNT, CDR2 YENEEA. In nucleotides, the CDR3 is TGTGCCAGCAGCTTGAGGGACTTCCCCTCCTACGAGCAGTACTTC. Translation: CASSLRDFPSYEQYF.

J is TRBJ1-2 and V is TRBV10-3; D is possibly TRBD1 (6 bases). From germline, CDR1 is ENHRY and CDR2 SYGVKD. Trimming stripped 6 bases from V and 1 base from J, with 12 bases between. The CDR3 loop spans 14 amino acids. The CDR3 is CAIRGVDSNYGYTF. CDR3 in DNA: TGTGCCATCAGGGGGGTGGACAGTAACTATGGCTACACCTTC.